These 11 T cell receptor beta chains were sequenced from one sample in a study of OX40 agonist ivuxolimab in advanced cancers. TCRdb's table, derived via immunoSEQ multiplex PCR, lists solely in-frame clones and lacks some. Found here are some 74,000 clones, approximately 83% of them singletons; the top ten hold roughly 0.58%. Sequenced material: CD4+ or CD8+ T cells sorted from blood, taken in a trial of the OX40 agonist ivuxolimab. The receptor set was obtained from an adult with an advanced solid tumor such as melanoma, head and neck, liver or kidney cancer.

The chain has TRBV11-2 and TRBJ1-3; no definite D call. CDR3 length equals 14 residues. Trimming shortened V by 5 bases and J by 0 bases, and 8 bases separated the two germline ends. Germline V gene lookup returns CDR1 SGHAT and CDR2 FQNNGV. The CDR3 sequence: CASSLINSGNTIYF. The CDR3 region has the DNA TGTGCCAGCAGCCTGATCAACTCTGGAAACACCATATATTTT.

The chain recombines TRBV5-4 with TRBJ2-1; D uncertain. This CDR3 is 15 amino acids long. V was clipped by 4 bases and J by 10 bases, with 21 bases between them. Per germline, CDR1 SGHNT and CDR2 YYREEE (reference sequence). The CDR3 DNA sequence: TGTGCCAGCAGCGCTCGCCAGGCCCTGTGGGAAGAGCAGTTCTTC. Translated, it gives CASSARQALWEEQFF. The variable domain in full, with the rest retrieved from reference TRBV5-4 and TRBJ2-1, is ETGVTQSPTHLIKTRGQQVTLRCSSQSGHNTVSWYQQALGQGPQFIFQYYREEENGRGNFPPRFSGLQFPNYSSELNVNALELDDSALYLCASSARQALWEEQFFGPGTRLTVL.

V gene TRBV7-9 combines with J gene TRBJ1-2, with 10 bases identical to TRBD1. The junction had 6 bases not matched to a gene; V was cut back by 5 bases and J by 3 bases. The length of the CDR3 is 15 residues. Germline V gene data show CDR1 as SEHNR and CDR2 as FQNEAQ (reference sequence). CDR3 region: CASSPGDRGDYGYTF. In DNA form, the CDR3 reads TGTGCCAGCAGCCCTGGGGACAGGGGAGACTATGGCTACACCTTC.

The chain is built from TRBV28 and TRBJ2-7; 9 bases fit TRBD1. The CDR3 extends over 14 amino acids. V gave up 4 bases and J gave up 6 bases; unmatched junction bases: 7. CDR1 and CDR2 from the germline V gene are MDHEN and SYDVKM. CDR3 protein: CASSSGTGSLEQYF. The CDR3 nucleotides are TGTGCCAGCAGTTCCGGGACAGGGTCCCTCGAGCAGTACTTC.

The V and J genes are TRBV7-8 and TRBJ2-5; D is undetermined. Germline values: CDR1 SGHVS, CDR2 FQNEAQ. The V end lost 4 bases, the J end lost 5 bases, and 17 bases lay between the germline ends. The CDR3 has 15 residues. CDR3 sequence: CASSSARGPPETQYF. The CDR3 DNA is TGTGCCAGCAGCTCAGCCCGCGGCCCGCCCGAGACCCAGTACTTC.

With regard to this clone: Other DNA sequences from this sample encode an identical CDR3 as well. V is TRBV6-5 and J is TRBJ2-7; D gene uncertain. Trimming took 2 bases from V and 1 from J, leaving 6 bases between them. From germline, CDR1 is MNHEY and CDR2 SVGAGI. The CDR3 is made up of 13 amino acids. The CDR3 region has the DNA TGTGCCAGCAGTTACGGTCAGTCCTACGAGCAGTACTTC. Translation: CASSYGQSYEQYF.

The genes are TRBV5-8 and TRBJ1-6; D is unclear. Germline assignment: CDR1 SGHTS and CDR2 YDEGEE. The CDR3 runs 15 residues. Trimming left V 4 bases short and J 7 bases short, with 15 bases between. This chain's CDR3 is CASSGGIGRNSPLHF. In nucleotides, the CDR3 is TGTGCCAGCAGCGGAGGGATCGGCAGGAATTCACCCCTCCACTTT. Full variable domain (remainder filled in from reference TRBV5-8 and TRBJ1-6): EAGVTQSPTHLIKTRGQQATLRCSPISGHTSVYWYQQALGLGLQFLLWYDEGEERNRGNFPPRFSGRQFPNYSSELNVNALELEDSALYLCASSGGIGRNSPLHFGNGTRLTVT.

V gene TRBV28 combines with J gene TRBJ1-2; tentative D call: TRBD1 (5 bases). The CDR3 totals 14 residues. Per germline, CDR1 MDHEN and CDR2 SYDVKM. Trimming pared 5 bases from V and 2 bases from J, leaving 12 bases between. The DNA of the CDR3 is TGTGCCAGCAGTGTTGCGGGGGGAAACTATGGCTACACCTTC. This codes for CASSVAGGNYGYTF.

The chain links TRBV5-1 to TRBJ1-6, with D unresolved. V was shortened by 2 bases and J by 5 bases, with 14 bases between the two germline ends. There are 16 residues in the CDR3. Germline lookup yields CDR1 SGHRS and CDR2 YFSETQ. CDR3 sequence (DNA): TGCGCCAGCAGCTTAGGGCCAGTAGATAATAATTCACCCCTCCACTTT. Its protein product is CASSLGPVDNNSPLHF. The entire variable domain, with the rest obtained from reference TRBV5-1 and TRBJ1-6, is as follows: KAGVTQTPRYLIKTRGQQVTLSCSPISGHRSVSWYQQTPGQGLQFLFEYFSETQRNKGNFPGRFSGRQFSNSRSEMNVSTLELGDSALYLCASSLGPVDNNSPLHFGNGTRLTVT.

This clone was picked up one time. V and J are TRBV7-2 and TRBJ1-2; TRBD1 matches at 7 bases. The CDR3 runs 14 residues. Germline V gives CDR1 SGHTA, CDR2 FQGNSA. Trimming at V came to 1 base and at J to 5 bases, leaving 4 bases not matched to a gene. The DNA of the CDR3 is TGTGCCAGCAGCTTAGACGGGACAGTTTATGGCTACACCTTC. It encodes CASSLDGTVYGYTF.

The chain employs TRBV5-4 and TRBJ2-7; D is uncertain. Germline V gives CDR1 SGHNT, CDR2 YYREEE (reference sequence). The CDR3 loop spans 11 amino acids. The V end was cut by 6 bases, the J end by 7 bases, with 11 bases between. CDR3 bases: TGTGCCAGCACTTATCGAAGGGAGCAGTACTTC. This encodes CASTYRREQYF.